This TCR beta chain derives from a study of breast tumors, draining lymph nodes, adjacent tissues (dated by TCRdb to about 2016). About the full investigation: Breast cancer patients provided tumor, adjacent nontumor tissue and axillary lymph nodes, and the study compared the TCR beta repertoires across these three sources. In human breast cancer, the study set out to evaluate how tumor, surrounding tissue and draining lymph node repertoires relate to one another and whether T cells may move between these sites.

Lymph node samples came from the axillary draining lymph nodes of breast cancer patients. Sequenced on an Illumina HiSeq 2000. TCR beta chain libraries were generated through multiplex PCR amplification. The amplified TCR beta chain products were analyzed by high-throughput sequencing. The public reads were reanalyzed by TCRdb: fastp trimming at Q25, MiXCR alignment, in-frame beta chains only. For every CDR3 protein sequence, its rows merge into one entry that carries the most common genes and DNA. This sample lists more than 80,000 distinct CDR3 sequences; about 31% were detected once. Under 6% of the sample lies in the top ten. With respect to this clonotype: No antigen is known for it. Per-base qualities were not stored, and no clone one base away is much larger.

Broad study findings and their caveats: The data were judged consistent with most tumor T cells deriving from the lymph node and then expanding within tumor tissue. Rather than being directly demonstrated, the conclusion that tumor T cells originate in lymph nodes was presented as consistent with a hypothesis. The similarity between tumor and nontumor tissue repertoires was significantly greater in luminal-like breast cancer than in basal-like breast cancer. Tumor T-cell repertoires showed less diversity than lymph node repertoires and more diversity than nontumor tissue repertoires, and tumor T-cell repertoires showed preferential V and J gene usage.

V and J are truncated by 6 bases and 5 bases respectively, leaving an intervening sequence of 15 bases. The germline V gene (reference sequence) provides CDR1 DFQATT and CDR2 SNEGSKA. The CDR3 goes from the cysteine to the phenylalanine over 13 residues. Just CDR3 DNA is preserved here, 39 bases in frame from base 1. The clonotype comes from a female donor with breast cancer. Some clones in this sample may be carry-over from other donors' samples. The material sequenced was axillary lymph node tissue. The rearranged chain carries TRBV20-1 and TRBJ2-3; a weak D assignment points to TRBD2 (5 bases agree). Read as DNA, the sequence is TGCAGTGCCCCGACTAATTTACTAGATACGCAGTATTTT. Its amino acids are CSAPTNLLDTQYF.